Detailed here is one T cell receptor (beta chain). Trimming removed 1 base at V and 5 bases at J, with 14 bases between. Germline CDR1 SGHVS, CDR2 FNYEAQ. The CDR3 consists of 15 residues. The data belong to a study of blood T cell repertoires in COVID-19. Overall study: Acute and convalescent COVID-19 samples came from the United States, Italy and Spain. From T cells, B-cell-depleted T cells, or PBMCs came the material, which was cDNA or gDNA.

The age range of participants was about 18 to 100 years, with residence in about two dozen US areas. Authors' analysis steps: Amplified reference gene primers provided the basis for estimating nucleated cell counts. Clones were sequenced by immunoSEQ multiplex PCR, and TCRdb holds only the in-frame ones, with some missing. V and J calls and clone size come straight from that table; D and trimming were deduced from the DNA. The sample carries more than 200,000 clones, about nine tenths recorded once. The sequencing input was PBMCs or T cells enriched from blood (not recorded which). The TCR originated in a woman aged 25 to 39 with acute COVID-19. The chain carries TRBV7-6 and TRBJ2-5; possible D gene TRBD2, 5 bases. CDR3 bases: TGTGCCAGCAGCTTAGAGACGGGGATCGGGGAGACCCAGTACTTC. Its protein product is CASSLETGIGETQYF.